This paragraph reports one T cell receptor (beta chain). V trimming: 7 bases; J trimming: 6 bases; junction bases outside the gene matches: 9. The CDR3 runs 13 residues. Germline CDR1 and CDR2: MNHEY and SMNVEV (reference sequence). This study enrolled people aged 18 to 89 from around 25 US geographic areas. The entry originates in a study of blood T cell repertoires in COVID-19. Profiling relied on immunoSEQ multiplex PCR, and the TCRdb table lists in-frame clones only, not all of them. The sample shows a few hundred thousand clones, roughly nine tenths of them seen only once. The source is a woman aged 25-40 years who had recovered from COVID-19. Specimen: PBMCs or T cells enriched from blood (not recorded which). The V and J genes are TRBV27 and TRBJ2-7, with TRBD2 identical over 7 bases. The CDR3 region is CASKGGSALEQYF. CDR3 bases: TGTGCCAGCAAGGGAGGGAGTGCGCTCGAGCAGTACTTC.